This T cell receptor (beta chain) was identified in a study of a mutant IDH1 vaccine in newly diagnosed glioma. Across the whole study: Treated patients, averaging approximately 40 years, were roughly 60% male and around 40% female.

The CDR3 spans 13 residues. V was pared by 0 bases and J by 5 bases, with 5 bases between. CDR1 and CDR2 from the germline V gene are SGHTA and FQGNSA. Time point defined: baseline, week 1 (first vaccination visit). Treatment of the sample: pre-vaccination baseline after standard-of-care therapy. Comment on this clone: Its matching antigen is unknown.

Sequenced by immunoSEQ multiplex PCR; TCRdb stores in-frame clones only, minus some. The sample records 60,000 to 75,000 clones, 60% to 85% being singletons. Findings and limits, study-wide: Pseudoprogression showed no apparent link to changes in top peripheral T cell clonotypes.

The genes are TRBV7-2 and TRBJ1-5; D gene unclear. This TCR was recovered from a man aged 50 to 60 with glioma. Material: PBMCs, obtained from a glioma patient treated with radiotherapy, temozolomide or both. CDR3 DNA: TGTGCCAGCAGCTTAGCGCTCGATCAGCCCCAGCATTTT. Translation gives CASSLALDQPQHF.